This is a list of T cell receptor beta chains from one sample in a study of blood T cells in healthy people across ages. TCRdb re-derived calls from the 5' RACE reads in MiXCR, one entry per CDR3 protein. The table includes about 1,600,000 distinct CDR3 sequences, roughly 40% detected once. Sequencing was done on a sample of blood. The origin of the receptors is a woman aged 18-30 years in good health. Both conserved end residues are part of each CDR3. The D gene is left open where the match is weak. Size tells how often a clone was seen (once, few, many) or the class of an expanded clone, and some rows leave it out.

>TRBJ2-5|.|TRBV12-3/TRBV12-4|.
TGTGCCAGCAGTTTAGCACTCAACAATGAGCAGTACTTC
CASSLALNNEQYF
>TRBJ2-5|.|TRBV5-1|TRBD1
TGCGCCAGCAGCTCCCTGGGACAGCGCGAGGGAGAGACCCAGTACTTC
CASSSLGQREGETQYF
>TRBJ1-2|once|TRBV10-1|.
TGCGCCAGCAGCATCGGGGCTAACCATGGCTACACCTTC
CASSIGANHGYTF
>TRBJ2-5|.|TRBV20-1|TRBD2
TGCAGTACTAAAGCGGGGGGGGAAGAGACCCAGTACTTC
CSTKAGGEETQYF
>TRBJ2-3|.|TRBV7-2|TRBD2
TGTGCCAGCAGCTTACTAGCGGGGGTTGATAAGGCGCAGTATTTT
CASSLLAGVDKAQYF
>TRBJ1-1|.|TRBV5-4|.
TGTGCCAGCAGTAGGGACGGAGGGATGAACACTGAAGCTTTCTTT
CASSRDGGMNTEAFF
>TRBJ2-1|.|TRBV20-1|TRBD2
TGCAGTGCTCATCGTAGCGGGAGAGAGCAGTTCTTC
CSAHRSGREQFF
>TRBJ1-2|few|TRBV5-5|.
TGTGCCAGCGCCCCGGACAGAGCTAACTATGGCTACACCTTC
CASAPDRANYGYTF
>TRBJ2-5|once|TRBV14|.
TGTGCCAGCAGTTCGTTTGGATCGAGGGAGACCCAGTACTTC
CASSSFGSRETQYF
>TRBJ2-1|.|TRBV3-1|TRBD2
TGTGCCAGCAGTGATACGACTAGCGGGAGGGCCAGGGAGACCCAGTTCTTC
CASSDTTSGRARETQFF
>TRBJ2-1|few|TRBV11-2|.
TGTGCCAGCAGCTCCCAGCCCCGGGAGCAGTTCTTC
CASSSQPREQFF
>TRBJ2-7|.|TRBV27|.
TGTGCCAGCAGTTCACCCTCTGGACACTACGAGCAGTACTTC
CASSSPSGHYEQYF
>TRBJ1-2|.|TRBV28|.
TGTGCCAGCAGACGGAGGGGTGGTGGCTACACCTTC
CASRRRGGGYTF